This is a list of T cell receptor beta chains from one sample in a study of cytomegalovirus exposure and HLA in healthy donors. Only in-frame clones appear in the TCRdb table, and some are missing; sequencing was by immunoSEQ multiplex PCR. The data contain about 98,000 clones, approximately 80% of them singletons. The sequencing sample was made of PBMCs. The receptors were sampled from a female donor in good health and CMV-seropositive. Both conserved end residues are part of each CDR3. The D gene is left open where the match is weak. Only part of the rows carry a size: once, few, many, or a class if the clone is expanded.

V,size,D,J,length,DNA,CDR3
TRBV2,few,TRBD1,TRBJ2-7,13,TGTGCCACTACCGACAGGGGCGGTTACGAGCAGTACTTC,CATTDRGGYEQYF
TRBV2,.,.,TRBJ1-4,15,TGTGCCAGCAGTGAAGGGACAGCCCCTAGGGAAAAACTGTTTTTT,CASSEGTAPREKLFF
TRBV5-1,.,.,TRBJ2-1,14,TGCGCCAGCAGCTTGGGGAACAAAGGGGATGAGCAGTTCTTC,CASSLGNKGDEQFF
TRBV19,.,.,TRBJ1-6,12,TGTGCCAGTAGTAATATGGCTTCACCCCTCCACTTT,CASSNMASPLHF
TRBV30,.,.,TRBJ1-5,14,TGTGCCTGGAGTCTATCAATGGGCAATCAGCCCCAGCATTTT,CAWSLSMGNQPQHF
TRBV7-9,.,.,TRBJ1-1,15,TGTGCCAGCAGCTTAGCGCAGGGCATTAACACTGAAGCTTTCTTT,CASSLAQGINTEAFF
TRBV25-1,.,.,TRBJ1-5,16,TGTGCCAGCAGTGAAGGGGCAGACGATCGCAATCAGCCCCAGCATTTT,CASSEGADDRNQPQHF
TRBV18,.,.,TRBJ2-7,15,TGTGCCAGCTCACCAAGTTACAGTAGCTCCTACGAGCAGTACTTC,CASSPSYSSSYEQYF
TRBV5-1,.,TRBD1,TRBJ2-1,17,TGCGCCAGCAGCTTGACCCTTGACAGGGCTTCCTACAATGAGCAGTTCTTC,CASSLTLDRASYNEQFF
TRBV7-2,.,.,TRBJ2-7,13,TGTGCCAGCAGCTTAAATAGAGACTACGAGCAGTACTTC,CASSLNRDYEQYF
TRBV28,.,.,TRBJ2-6,16,TGTGCCAGCAGTGGACTTACAGTCTCTGGGGCCAACGTCCTGACTTTC,CASSGLTVSGANVLTF
TRBV7-9,.,TRBD2,TRBJ2-1,18,TGTGCCAGCAGCTTAGTTCTAGCGGGTACCCCCTCCTACAATGAGCAGTTCTTC,CASSLVLAGTPSYNEQFF
TRBV5-6,few,.,TRBJ1-2,13,TGTGCCAGCAGCTTGCAGGGGAACTATGGCTACACCTTC,CASSLQGNYGYTF
TRBV19,.,.,TRBJ2-5,15,TGTGCCAGTACCATCTCGGCAGGGGCTCAAGAGACCCAGTACTTC,CASTISAGAQETQYF
TRBV29-1,.,.,TRBJ2-7,11,TGCAGCGTTGTACCGCCTAGTGAGCAGTACTTC,CSVVPPSEQYF
TRBV7-2,.,.,TRBJ1-1,15,TGTGCCAGCAGCTTAGAGTATTCAGTGAACACTGAAGCTTTCTTT,CASSLEYSVNTEAFF
TRBV6-5,once,.,TRBJ1-2,15,TGTGCCAGCAGTTACTCGAGATCGGTGGCGGGCGGGTACACCTTC,CASSYSRSVAGGYTF
TRBV7-9,.,.,TRBJ2-7,15,TGTGCCAGCAGCTCGGGGACACGCAACTCCTACGAGCAGTACTTC,CASSSGTRNSYEQYF
TRBV5-1,.,TRBD2,TRBJ2-7,15,TGCGCCAGCAGCTTACGGGCGGGGGACTACTACGAGCAGTACTTC,CASSLRAGDYYEQYF
TRBV2,.,TRBD2,TRBJ2-4,18,TGTGCCAGCAGTGCGCTAGCGGGGCCCACTAAAGCCAAAAACATTCAGTACTTC,CASSALAGPTKAKNIQYF
TRBV2,.,TRBD1,TRBJ1-2,17,TGTGCCAGCAGTGAAAGGGACAGGGGGCTAGCTAACTATGGCTACACCTTC,CASSERDRGLANYGYTF
TRBV5-1,.,.,TRBJ2-5,12,TGCGCCAGCAGCGTGGTGGGTCGGGAGCAGTACTTC,CASSVVGREQYF
TRBV5-1,.,.,TRBJ2-3,14,TGCGCCAGCAGCTTGTCAGGTAGCACAGATACGCAGTATTTT,CASSLSGSTDTQYF
TRBV27,.,TRBD1,TRBJ1-5,19,TGTGCCAGCAGTTTACTCCCGACAGGGGGTAGTGGAAGCAATCAGCCCCAGCATTTT,CASSLLPTGGSGSNQPQHF
TRBV29-1,once,.,TRBJ1-2,13,TGCAGCGTCGCAGGGGAGACGGACTATGGCTACACCTTC,CSVAGETDYGYTF
TRBV19,.,TRBD1,TRBJ2-1,14,TGTGCCAGTAGTATCGGGACAGGTCTCGATGAGCAGTTCTTC,CASSIGTGLDEQFF
TRBV5-1,.,.,TRBJ2-1,15,TGCGCCAGCAGCTTCGGGGGAACGCCCTACAATGAGCAGTTCTTC,CASSFGGTPYNEQFF
TRBV27,few,.,TRBJ1-6,15,TGTGCCAGCAGTTTATCCAACGTCGGGAAGCCACCCCTCCACTTT,CASSLSNVGKPPLHF
TRBV30,.,.,TRBJ1-1,12,TGTGCCTGGATAAGAGAGGACACTGAAGCTTTCTTT,CAWIREDTEAFF
TRBV28,.,.,TRBJ1-5,19,TGTGCCAGCAGTTTATACCCAGCCCTCACAGGCTATAGCAATCAGCCCCAGCATTTT,CASSLYPALTGYSNQPQHF
TRBV6-5,few,TRBD1,TRBJ2-7,15,TGTGCCAGCAGTTACGCCGGGACAGGGGGCGACGAGCAGTACTTC,CASSYAGTGGDEQYF
TRBV6-1,.,TRBD1,TRBJ1-2,14,TGTGCCAGCAGTGGTAGACAGGGTATCTATGGCTACACCTTC,CASSGRQGIYGYTF
TRBV5-8,.,.,TRBJ2-7,15,TGTGCCAGCAGCTTTGGTCACGGGAACCTCTACGAGCAGTACTTC,CASSFGHGNLYEQYF
TRBV28,.,.,TRBJ1-2,13,TGTGCCAGCAGTCCGACAGGAAACTATGGCTACACCTTC,CASSPTGNYGYTF
TRBV15,once,.,TRBJ1-5,17,TGTGCCACCAGCTGGGGCAGCTGGGGAGGAGGCAATCAGCCCCAGCATTTT,CATSWGSWGGGNQPQHF
TRBV6-5,.,TRBD1,TRBJ1-6,15,TGTGCCAGCAGACCCCGACAGGGGCGAAATTCACCCCTCCACTTT,CASRPRQGRNSPLHF
TRBV5-1,.,TRBD2,TRBJ2-7,15,TGCGCCAGCAGCTCTGGACTAGCGGGAGTTTACGAGCAGTACTTC,CASSSGLAGVYEQYF
TRBV28,.,.,TRBJ1-5,15,TGTGCCAGCAGTTTATACAGGGATAGCAATCAGCCCCAGCATTTT,CASSLYRDSNQPQHF
TRBV4-2,.,.,TRBJ1-2,14,TGTGCCAGCAGCCCGGGGGGGTCCGGCTATGGCTACACCTTC,CASSPGGSGYGYTF
TRBV7-2,.,.,TRBJ1-1,16,TGTGCCAGCAGCTTAGAACAGGTTGGAAAGAACACTGAAGCTTTCTTT,CASSLEQVGKNTEAFF
TRBV7-9,.,.,TRBJ2-1,15,TGTGCCAGCAGCTCTCTTAGCGGTTCCTACAATGAGCAGTTCTTC,CASSSLSGSYNEQFF